A single sample is the source of the 9 T cell receptor beta chains below, sequenced in a study of blood T cells in healthy people across ages. A second PCR of roughly 7 to 11 cycles used a sample-barcoded 5' primer and a J-beta primer mix. Each CDR3 protein is one row after TCRdb ran MiXCR on the 5' RACE reads. This sample has about 690,000 distinct CDR3 sequences; roughly two fifths occur once, and the top ten carry about 32%. Sequencing was performed on blood. Source of these receptors: a man older than 75 in good health.

The V gene is TRBV3-1, the J gene TRBJ2-5; 9 bases line up with TRBD1. There are 17 residues in the CDR3. Per the germline V gene, CDR1 is LGHDT and CDR2 is YNNKEL (reference sequence). Unmatched junction bases numbered 13, after V lost 6 bases and J lost 2 bases. The CDR3 sequence is CASSQPGDREEQETQYF. The DNA of the CDR3 is TGTGCCAGCAGTCAACCAGGGGACAGGGAGGAGCAAGAGACCCAGTACTTC.

This clonotype was seen a handful of times. This chain uses TRBV19 with TRBJ2-5; 7 nucleotides agree with TRBD1. J was trimmed by 1 base and V by 4 bases; bases with no gene match: 6. The germline gives CDR1 LNHDA, CDR2 SQIVND (reference sequence). This CDR3 has 15 amino acids. The CDR3 nucleotides read TGTGCCAGTAGTAGCCGTCGGGACAGCCAAGAGACCCAGTACTTC. Its protein product is CASSSRRDSQETQYF.

There are a few counts of this clonotype. The chain carries TRBV5-8 and TRBJ1-1; D is unresolved. The CDR3 sequence is 15 residues long. The V gene lost 0 bases and the J gene lost 2 bases, with 11 bases spanning the gap. Looked up from germline, CDR1 is SGHTS and CDR2 is YDEGEE. CDR3 nucleotide sequence: TGTGCCAGCAGCTTGGATCGGAGGGCCAACACTGAAGCTTTCTTT. Its translation: CASSLDRRANTEAFF.

J is TRBJ2-7 and V is TRBV24-1; a weak D match, TRBD2 (6 bases). V dropped 10 bases and J dropped 7 bases, with 19 bases sitting between them. The CDR3 contains 13 residues. Germline CDR1 reads KGHDR; CDR2 reads SFDVKD. In nucleotides, the CDR3 is TGTGCCACTCGTAGTAGCGGTTACAATGAGCAGTACTTC. Its protein product is CATRSSGYNEQYF.

This clonotype was recorded only once. This chain links TRBV10-3 with TRBJ2-5, with D unresolved. With 1 base removed from V and 11 bases from J, the gap between germline ends came to 11 bases. The CDR3 has 12 residues. Germline V CDR1 and CDR2: ENHRY, SYGVKD. The CDR3 nucleotides read TGTGCCATCAGTGAGTTAGTGAACAAGCAGTACTTC. Its translation: CAISELVNKQYF.

J is TRBJ2-3 and V is TRBV5-5, with 10 bases matching TRBD2. Germline CDR1 is SGHKS and CDR2 is YYEKEE (reference sequence). The CDR3 is 16 residues long. Losses at the gene ends were 3 bases for V and 2 bases for J; bases not matched to a gene: 6. The CDR3 nucleotides are TGTGCCAGCAGCTCCTGGACTAGCGGATACACAGATACGCAGTATTTT. Translation: CASSSWTSGYTDTQYF. Together with reference TRBV5-5 and TRBJ2-3, the CDR3 gives the full variable domain: DAGVTQSPTHLIKTRGQQVTLRCSPISGHKSVSWYQQVLGQGPQFIFQYYEKEERGRGNFPDRFSARQFPNYSSELNVNALLLGDSALYLCASSSWTSGYTDTQYFGPGTRLTVL.

This chain uses TRBV9 with TRBJ2-5, with D hard to call. The end of the DNA aligns better with TRBJ2-7, so the J call may be wrong. CDR1 is SGDLS and CDR2 is YYNGEE in the germline V gene. This CDR3 region has 13 residues. The CDR3 sequence: CASSVDYHYEQYF. The CDR3 coding sequence is TGTGCCAGCAGCGTAGACTACCACTACGAGCAGTACTTC.

The chain links TRBV28 to TRBJ2-7; 11 bases match TRBD2. This CDR3 region has 13 residues. V lost 8 bases to trimming and J lost 6 bases; unmatched junction nucleotides: 6. The germline CDR1 and CDR2 sequences are MDHEN and SYDVKM. CDR3 residues: CASGTSGRREQYF. In DNA, the CDR3 is TGTGCCAGCGGCACTAGCGGGAGACGCGAGCAGTACTTC. Full variable domain (remainder filled in from reference TRBV28 and TRBJ2-7): DVKVTQSSRYLVKRTGEKVFLECVQDMDHENMFWYRQDPGLGLRLIYFSYDVKMKEKGDIPEGYSVSREKKERFSLILESASTNQTSMYLCASGTSGRREQYFGPGTRLTVT.

This clonotype was recorded at least ten times. The chain carries TRBV7-6 and TRBJ2-7; 7 bases match TRBD2. This CDR3 contains 16 residues. CDR1 and CDR2 (germline): SGHVS, FNYEAQ. V trimming: 2 bases; J trimming: 0 bases; junction bases outside the gene matches: 7. CDR3 bases: TGTGCCAGCAGCTTACGCAGCGGGGCTAGCTCCTACGAGCAGTACTTC. Amino acids: CASSLRSGASSYEQYF. Full variable domain (missing parts from reference TRBV7-6 and TRBJ2-7): GAGVSQSPRYKVTKRGQDVALRCDPISGHVSLYWYRQALGQGPEFLTYFNYEAQQDKSGLPNDRFSAERPEGSISTLTIQRTEQRDSAMYRCASSLRSGASSYEQYFGPGTRLTVT.